Detailed here is one TCR beta chain. This clone was observed once. The antigen it binds to is not known. No per-base quality is available; no much larger clone lies one base away. In total, more than 500 healthy bone marrow donors made up the cohort. At the time of sampling, every cohort member was nominally healthy, though immune exposures that went unrecorded were likely present. The donor tested CMV seronegative, placing the donor among the 350 or so seronegative members of the cohort. Every donor gave a peripheral blood sample, and the peripheral blood mononuclear cells from that sample were used for TCR beta sequencing. Genomic DNA extraction from the blood cell samples was performed with the Qiagen DNeasy Blood Extraction Kit. The data are from a study of cytomegalovirus exposure and HLA in healthy donors (dated by TCRdb to the late 2010s). Looking at the study overall: An earlier analysis of about 530 of the donors reported roughly 300 Gb of sequence data and roughly 120 million unique TCR beta sequences obtained from around 190 million T cells. An early release that covered about 600 HLA-typed donors contained 300 to 350 gigabases of sequencing data and around 85 million unique TCR sequences. Among the roughly 390 genotyped donors, approximately 77% belonged to the genetic ancestry cluster associated with self-reported Caucasian donors. The study aimed to test whether cataloging public T cell receptors could reveal signatures of past pathogen exposure. Using immunosequencing, the study profiled T cell repertoires from 550 to 750 subjects and related those repertoires to cytomegalovirus serostatus. Along with the roughly 700-subject first cohort, a separate validation cohort of some 130 different subjects was used. High-throughput TCR immunosequencing, statistical association of individual TCRs with disease status, and machine learning were combined to predict cytomegalovirus infection status. In a later analysis, previously published TCR beta repertoires from fewer than 750 donors were re-analyzed and high-resolution HLA genotyping was added so that TCR occurrence patterns could be studied. Rather than using new phenotypic data, the later analysis identified candidate immune exposures from TCR beta sequences and from how often those sequences occurred across donors. An earlier analysis of around 580 of the donors used high-throughput TCR beta sequencing to judge whether each TCR beta V gene segment behaved as functional or pseudogenic. Donor age, sex, ethnicity and CMV serostatus were collected together with the repertoire data. In a later genetic analysis, genome-wide SNP genotypes for about 55% of the roughly 700 donors were used, and that subset was treated as a discovery cohort. All discovery cohort repertoires had been generated on a single sequencing platform. Class I and class II HLA loci were covered by the typing at four-digit resolution. The number of typed donors differed by locus: about 620-630 for A, B, C, DRB1 and DQB1; 500 to 550 for DQA1; 600 to 610 for DPA1; and about 450 for DPB1. Roughly 5 DR-DQ haplotypes were handled as single units for association and clustering, since linkage in the cohort was strong. Across approximately 400 genotyped donors of the cohort, an average of approximately 240,000 unique TCR beta nucleotide sequences per donor were sequenced, and around 19% of those sequences were non-productive. Study-wide findings and limitations: The classifier was reported to diagnose cytomegalovirus status with high specificity and sensitivity in both the original and validation cohorts. A total of 150 or so TCR beta chains were listed by the study as associated with cytomegalovirus. In a later analysis, several top co-occurrence clusters were reported to appear linked to parvovirus B19, influenza, CMV and Epstein-Barr virus. According to the authors, the approach could potentially be generalized to other disease states and immunological phenotypes. According to a later analysis, TCR association rates differed among HLA loci, with DRB1 alleles showing the most associated TCRs and HLA-C alleles showing the fewest. Some IMGT-functional V segments, including TRBV6-2 and TRBV6-3, could not be told apart with the 87-base-pair reads, so those segments were excluded. In a later analysis, some 17,000 TCR beta sequences were associated with specific HLA alleles at a false discovery rate of 0.05. In a later analysis, HLA-associated TCR beta chains showed more clonal expansion and lower generation probabilities than non-associated chains that were equally common. For the cohort, immune exposure information was limited to CMV serostatus. A few of the identified cytomegalovirus-associated TCR beta chains were confirmed in vitro to be specific for cytomegalovirus antigens. The cohort was sequenced for TCR beta chains only, and without alpha or paired-chain data the features that could be detected were limited. Across donors, most TCR sequences were observed very rarely, whereas some public TCRs were present in many individuals. A further reported finding was that TCR beta sequences accurately predicted the HLA-A and HLA-B alleles for most subjects in the first cohort. Strong co-occurrence of HLA alleles, especially DR and DQ, made assigning TCR associations to individual alleles difficult. Linkage disequilibrium might explain the correlated functional status among segregating V segments, but an unknown experimental factor could not be excluded. Presence/absence analyses assumed roughly uniform sequencing depth across donors, an assumption that may not hold. Because counts were too low, around 18 rarely observed V segments, including chromosome 9 orphons, were left out of the earlier analysis of over 550 of the donors. A later genetic analysis associated a missense DCLRE1C variant with V-gene and J-gene trimming of TCR beta chains, and an independent cohort replicated the association. A later analysis found that most CMV-associated TCR beta chains appeared HLA-restricted, with HLA associations seemingly driven largely by CMV exposure. Broadly in line with IMGT annotations, most TCR beta V segments showed up in productive rearrangements about 90% or about 30% of the time in an earlier analysis of 587 of the donors. A group of highly shared sequence variants was considered likely to be a technical artifact of the sequencing pipeline. HLA typing was unavailable for some donors at each locus, so association tests used only the typed subset. Compared with the roughly 700-donor mean, donors in an Asian-associated ancestry cluster had fewer N-insertions in productive TCRs, according to a later genetic analysis.

Library preparation employed the immunoSEQ multiplex PCR assay. For the multiplex PCR, a mixture combining 60 forward primers for TCR Vbeta segments and 13 reverse primers for TCR Jbeta segments was used. A multiplex PCR assay on genomic DNA amplified the CDR3 region of rearranged TCR beta genes. The Illumina HiSeq System was used to sequence the amplified TCR beta libraries as 87-base-pair reads. Per the source publication's procedure: Across the 500 to 700 repertoires, a later analysis counted some 80 million unique TCR beta chains, 9 million to 14 million of which were shared by at least two donors. Raw reads were error-corrected and collapsed into unique sequences by a nearest-neighbor algorithm in which closely related sequences were merged to remove PCR and sequencing errors. CDR3 sequences were aligned to IMGT reference sequences to assign V, D and J gene segments. For a sequence to be retained, at least a six-nucleotide match to both a V gene segment and a J gene segment was required. A rearrangement was called productive if the CDR3 had no stop codons and remained in frame with V and J, and every other rearrangement was called non-productive. Following IMGT convention, CDR3 was defined as the stretch from the second conserved V-encoded cysteine up to the conserved J-encoded phenylalanine. The earlier analysis of roughly 590 of the donors excluded sequences that lacked an unambiguous match to a single V gene segment. In an earlier analysis of more than 500 of the donors, a V segment was called functional when productive rearrangements were above 56.7%, and segregating when the standard deviation between donors exceeded 5%. A statistical classification framework was built for diagnosing cytomegalovirus status from the catalog of TCR beta chain sequences. V and J gene assignment, in a later analysis, came from comparing TCR nucleotide sequences with IMGT/GENE-DB human TR gene sequences. A later analysis assigned CDR3 sequences and most-parsimonious VDJ recombination scenarios with the TCRdist pipeline. A later analysis defined each TCR beta chain by its CDR3 amino acid sequence plus V-gene family, and excluded reads lacking a unique V-gene family. A later analysis removed 550 to 650 highly shared, low-generation-probability nucleotide sequences to deal with suspected cross-contamination and a sequencing artifact. For each public chain, a later analysis derived a clonal expansion index from normalized ranks of inferred template counts within each repertoire. In a later analysis, generation probabilities were computed using a VDJ recombination model fitted to out-of-frame rearrangements, and the results were checked against IGoR. A later analysis scored TCR-TCR, TCR-HLA and TCR-CMV co-occurrence with hypergeometric tests, applying a repertoire-size bias correction to TCR pairs. To estimate false discovery rates, a later analysis permuted the HLA or CMV assignments 20 times. In a later analysis, co-occurring TCRs were grouped using DBSCAN, with TCRdist sequence similarity added in when clustering inside HLA-allele-positive subsets. Co-occurrence clustering excluded repertoires with fewer than 30,000 or more than 120,000 public chains, plus five with anomalous nucleotide sharing. The immuneACCESS repertoire file appears here via TCRdb, limited to in-frame rearrangements. These files lack a portion of the clones; in checked studies, under half of the deficit traces to unresolved V genes, and the cause of the others is not known. D and trimming were read from the DNA, whereas the V and J calls and clone size are those reported in that table. This sample comprises approximately 240,000 clones, approximately 84% of them detected only once. The ten largest clones represent approximately 0.5% of the sample.

The CDR3 numbers 14 residues from cysteine through phenylalanine. CDR3 DNA only is kept here, 42 bases in frame from base 1. V is reduced by 3 bases and J by 3 bases, leaving a spacing of 11 bases between them. The germline V gene provides CDR1 SNHLY and CDR2 FYNNEI. Source material: PBMCs. The sequence links TRBV2 to TRBJ1-1; TRBD1 is a possible D gene, resting on 6 matching bases. The receptor comes from a woman in her thirties or forties in good health and CMV-seronegative. The sequenced DNA: TGTGCCAGCAGTGACAGGGGTGTGTACACTGAAGCTTTCTTT. This codes for CASSDRGVYTEAFF.